The sequence of this T cell receptor beta chain was determined in a study of T cells in Graves' hyperthyroidism and ophthalmopathy. Germline values: CDR1 MDHEN, CDR2 SYDVKM. V lost 7 bases to trimming and J lost 0 bases, with 10 bases between them. The CDR3 has 15 amino acids. This clonotype was observed at least ten times. Its target is unknown. Study outcomes and limitations: Ophthalmopathy was model-predicted a median around 6.1 months pre-onset. Stable hyperthyroidism was told apart from ophthalmopathy by a model built on 13 V-J features.

What was amplified from RNA transcripts were TCR beta CDR3 regions. The HTBI primer set was used in a first-round RT-PCR of the TCR CDR3. In TCRdb, the multiplex PCR reads were re-called with MiXCR into one record per CDR3 protein. The sample shows under 300,000 distinct CDR3 sequences, more than 14% of them seen only once. Clinical symptoms, serum thyroxine and TRAb, thyroid ultrasound and orbital computed tomography were used for the diagnoses. A sample of blood taken at first hyperthyroidism diagnosis preceded any ophthalmopathy symptoms. The chain carries TRBV28 and TRBJ2-6, with D uncertain. Sequenced: blood. The TCR sequence derives from a woman aged 40 to 55 with Graves' hyperthyroidism that later progressed to Graves' ophthalmopathy. The chain's CDR3 is CASTEAGSGANVLTF. The DNA for the CDR3 is TGTGCCAGCACCGAGGCCGGCTCTGGGGCCAACGTCCTGACTTTC. Combining the CDR3 with reference TRBV28 and TRBJ2-6 gives the whole variable domain DVKVTQSSRYLVKRTGEKVFLECVQDMDHENMFWYRQDPGLGLRLIYFSYDVKMKEKGDIPEGYSVSREKKERFSLILESASTNQTSMYLCASTEAGSGANVLTFGAGSRLTVL.